This TCR beta chain originates from a study of shared clonotypes between healthy human individuals. Study-wide background: Per-donor plates numbered three CD4 naive, three CD4 memory, two CD8 naive and one CD8 memory. Study-wide results and limits: Sequencing depth was expected to influence donor clonotype sharing.

From germline, CDR1 is SGHTA and CDR2 FQGNSA. Trimming cost V 5 bases and J 7 bases; bases outside gene matches: 7. The CDR3 loop spans 15 amino acids. Measured with immunoSEQ multiplex PCR; TCRdb has only the in-frame clones, and not every one. The sample has about 1 million clones; roughly 80% are singletons. As concerns this clone: Its specificity is unknown.

The donor population consisted of healthy HIV-negative adults with no recent acute infections or vaccinations. Splitting of CD4+ cells produced CD45RA+ naive and CD45RA-negative memory subsets. The receptor comes from a man between 18 and 35 years old in good health. The sample comprised memory CD4+ T cells sorted from blood. Subset noted: CD45RA-negative fraction. The rearrangement links TRBV7-2 to TRBJ1-4, with TRBD1 identical over 10 bases. Written as DNA, the CDR3 is TGTGCCAGCAGCGCCCGACAGGGGGCGACTGAAAAACTGTTTTTT. Its translation: CASSARQGATEKLFF.